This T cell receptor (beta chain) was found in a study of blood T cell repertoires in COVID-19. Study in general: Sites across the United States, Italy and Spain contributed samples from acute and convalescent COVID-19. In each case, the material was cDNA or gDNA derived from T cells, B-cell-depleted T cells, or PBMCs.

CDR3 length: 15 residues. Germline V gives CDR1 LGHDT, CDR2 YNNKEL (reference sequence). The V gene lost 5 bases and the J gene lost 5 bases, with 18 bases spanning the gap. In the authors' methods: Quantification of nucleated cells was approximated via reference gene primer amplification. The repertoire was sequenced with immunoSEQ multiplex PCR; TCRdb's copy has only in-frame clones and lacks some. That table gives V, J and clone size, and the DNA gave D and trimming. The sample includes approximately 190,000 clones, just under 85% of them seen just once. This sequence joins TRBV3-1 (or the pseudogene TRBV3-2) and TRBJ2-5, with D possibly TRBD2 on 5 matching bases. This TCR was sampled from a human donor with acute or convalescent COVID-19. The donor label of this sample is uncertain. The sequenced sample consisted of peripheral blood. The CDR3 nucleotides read TGTGCCAGCAGCAATCACGGAGGCTTAGAGGAGACCCAGTACTTC. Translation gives CASSNHGGLEETQYF.